Listed here are 2 T cell receptor beta chains from one sample, sequenced in a study of CD8 T cells in ankylosing spondylitis. Using its own MiXCR run on the 5' RACE reads, TCRdb lists one record per CDR3 protein. The data hold some 130,000 distinct CDR3 sequences, with approximately 7.4% observed a single time. Sequences were obtained from blood, either unsorted or a sorted T cell fraction (not recorded which). The source is a female donor with ankylosing spondylitis or in good health (not recorded which).

The chain joins TRBV30 to TRBJ1-6; D is perhaps TRBD1 (5 bases). Trimming left V 0 bases short and J 11 bases short, with 17 bases between. CDR1 is GTSNPN and CDR2 is SVGIG in the germline V gene (reference sequence). The CDR3 is 15 residues long. CDR3 in DNA: TGTGCCTGGAGTGTACTGTTTGGGGACCGAACACCCCTCCACTTT. It translates to CAWSVLFGDRTPLHF.

This rearrangement joins TRBV6-1 to TRBJ1-2; tentative D call: TRBD1 (5 bases). The V gene's germline CDR1 is MNHNS and CDR2 SASEGT. CDR3 length: 15 residues. The V and J ends lost 7 bases and 8 bases respectively, with 23 bases between them. The CDR3 is CASTMGGGLRRGYTF. The CDR3 nucleotides are TGTGCCAGCACCATGGGTGGGGGACTCCGACGGGGCTACACCTTC.